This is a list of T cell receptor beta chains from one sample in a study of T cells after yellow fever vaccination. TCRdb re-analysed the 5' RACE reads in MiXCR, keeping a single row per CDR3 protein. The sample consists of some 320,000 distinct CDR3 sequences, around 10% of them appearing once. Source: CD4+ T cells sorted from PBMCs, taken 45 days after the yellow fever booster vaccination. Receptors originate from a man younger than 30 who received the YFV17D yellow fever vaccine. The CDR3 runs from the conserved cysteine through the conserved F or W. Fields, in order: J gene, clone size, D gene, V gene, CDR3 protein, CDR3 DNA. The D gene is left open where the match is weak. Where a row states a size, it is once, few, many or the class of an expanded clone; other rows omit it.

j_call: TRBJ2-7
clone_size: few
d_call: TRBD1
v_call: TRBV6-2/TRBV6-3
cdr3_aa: CASSRTGDYEQYF
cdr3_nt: TGTGCCAGCAGTCGGACAGGGGACTACGAGCAGTACTTC

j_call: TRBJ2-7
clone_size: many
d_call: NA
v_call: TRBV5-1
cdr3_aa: CASSQSWGFEQYF
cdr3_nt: TGCGCCAGCAGCCAATCATGGGGTTTCGAGCAGTACTTC

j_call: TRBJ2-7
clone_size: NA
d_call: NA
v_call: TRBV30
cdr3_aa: CAWTQTGSYEQYF
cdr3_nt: TGTGCCTGGACCCAAACAGGGTCCTACGAGCAGTACTTC

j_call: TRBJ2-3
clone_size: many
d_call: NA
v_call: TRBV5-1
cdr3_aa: CASSQDSTDTQYF
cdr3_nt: TGCGCCAGCAGCCAGGACAGCACAGATACGCAGTATTTT

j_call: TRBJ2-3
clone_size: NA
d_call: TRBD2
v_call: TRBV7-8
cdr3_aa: CASSLTPSGGPDTQYF
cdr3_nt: TGTGCCAGCAGCTTAACCCCTAGCGGGGGACCAGATACGCAGTATTTT

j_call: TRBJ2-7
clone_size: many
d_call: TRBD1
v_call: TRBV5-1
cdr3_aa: CASSPGTGESYEQYF
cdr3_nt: TGCGCCAGCAGCCCCGGGACAGGAGAATCCTACGAGCAGTACTTC

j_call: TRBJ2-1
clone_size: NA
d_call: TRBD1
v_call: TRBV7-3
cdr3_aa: CASSPRQGGYNEQFF
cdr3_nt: TGTGCCAGCAGCCCCCGACAGGGGGGTTACAATGAGCAGTTCTTC

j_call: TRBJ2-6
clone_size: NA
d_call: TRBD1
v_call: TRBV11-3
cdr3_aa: CASSRGTGVGGANVLTF
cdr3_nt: TGTGCCAGCAGCCGCGGGACAGGGGTTGGCGGGGCCAACGTCCTGACTTTC

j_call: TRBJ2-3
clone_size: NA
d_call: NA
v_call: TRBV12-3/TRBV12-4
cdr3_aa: CASSFGRQYF
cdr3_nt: TGTGCCAGCAGTTTTGGCCGCCAGTATTTT

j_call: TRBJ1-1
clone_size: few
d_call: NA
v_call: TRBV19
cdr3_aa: CASSRGSINTEAFF
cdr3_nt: TGTGCCAGTAGCCGGGGGTCAATTAACACTGAAGCTTTCTTT

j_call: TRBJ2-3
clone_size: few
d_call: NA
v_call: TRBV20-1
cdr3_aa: CSARRGSSPDTQYF
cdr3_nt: TGCAGTGCTAGGAGAGGTAGTTCCCCAGATACGCAGTATTTT

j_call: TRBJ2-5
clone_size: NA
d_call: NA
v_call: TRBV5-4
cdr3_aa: CASSLATGPQETQYF
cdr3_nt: TGTGCCAGCAGCTTGGCCACAGGGCCCCAAGAGACCCAGTACTTC

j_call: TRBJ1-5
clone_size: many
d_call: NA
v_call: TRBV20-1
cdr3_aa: CSAHTDGGKYSNQPQHF
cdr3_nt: TGCAGTGCTCATACCGACGGGGGGAAGTATAGCAATCAGCCCCAGCATTTT

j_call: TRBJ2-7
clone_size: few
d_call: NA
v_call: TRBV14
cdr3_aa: CASSRTFYEQYF
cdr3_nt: TGTGCCAGCAGCAGGACCTTCTACGAGCAGTACTTC

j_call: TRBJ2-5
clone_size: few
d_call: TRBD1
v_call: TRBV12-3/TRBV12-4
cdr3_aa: CASRWGTGLGTQYF
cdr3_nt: TGTGCCAGCAGATGGGGGACAGGGTTAGGGACCCAGTACTTC

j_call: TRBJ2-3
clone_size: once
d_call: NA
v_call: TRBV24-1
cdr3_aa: CATQSRAATDTQYF
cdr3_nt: TGTGCCACCCAGTCCCGGGCAGCCACAGATACGCAGTATTTT

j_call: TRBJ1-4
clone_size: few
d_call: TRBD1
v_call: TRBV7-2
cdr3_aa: CASGFQGGFEKLFF
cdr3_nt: TGTGCCAGCGGATTTCAGGGGGGATTTGAAAAACTGTTTTTT

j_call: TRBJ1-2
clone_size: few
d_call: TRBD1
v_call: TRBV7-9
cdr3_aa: CASSWGQNGYTF
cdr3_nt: TGTGCCAGCAGCTGGGGACAGAATGGCTACACCTTC

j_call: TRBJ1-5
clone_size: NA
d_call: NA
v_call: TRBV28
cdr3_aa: CAGGGLHQPQHF
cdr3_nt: TGTGCCGGGGGGGGCCTCCATCAGCCCCAGCATTTT

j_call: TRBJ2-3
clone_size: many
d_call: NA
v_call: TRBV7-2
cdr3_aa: CASSSRVADTQYF
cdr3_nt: TGTGCCAGCAGCTCCCGGGTGGCGGATACGCAGTATTTT

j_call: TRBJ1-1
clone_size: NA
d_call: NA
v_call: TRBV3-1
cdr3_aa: CASSQQSGEAFF
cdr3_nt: TGTGCCAGCAGCCAACAGTCGGGTGAAGCTTTCTTT

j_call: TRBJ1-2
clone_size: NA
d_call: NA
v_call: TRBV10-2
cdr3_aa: CASSPTFLNYGYTF
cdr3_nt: TGCGCCAGCAGCCCCACGTTCCTTAACTATGGCTACACCTTC

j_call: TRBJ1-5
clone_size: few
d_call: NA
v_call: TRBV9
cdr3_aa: CASSPTWDQPQHF
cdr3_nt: TGTGCCAGCAGCCCCACGTGGGATCAGCCCCAGCATTTT

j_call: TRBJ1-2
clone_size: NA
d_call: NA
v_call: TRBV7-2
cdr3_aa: CASSLVHGRGGNGYTF
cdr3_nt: TGTGCCAGCAGCTTAGTACACGGGAGGGGAGGGAATGGCTACACCTTC

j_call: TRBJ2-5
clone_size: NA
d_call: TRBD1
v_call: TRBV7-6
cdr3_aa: CASSPDRVSTETQYF
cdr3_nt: TGTGCCAGCAGCCCTGACAGGGTCAGCACAGAGACCCAGTACTTC

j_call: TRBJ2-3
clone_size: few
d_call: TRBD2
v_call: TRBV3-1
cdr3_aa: CASSHLAGGTQYF
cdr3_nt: TGTGCCAGCAGCCATCTAGCGGGGGGTACGCAGTATTTT

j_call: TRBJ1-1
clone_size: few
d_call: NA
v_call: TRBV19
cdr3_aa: CASSTRTHLEAFF
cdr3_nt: TGTGCCAGTAGTACCAGGACACACCTTGAAGCTTTCTTT